This T cell receptor (beta chain) was sequenced in a study of shared clonotypes between healthy human individuals. Study context: Plates per donor: three CD4 naive, three CD4 memory, two CD8 naive, one CD8 memory.

CDR1 SNHLY and CDR2 FYNNEI come from the germline V gene. Trimming stripped 2 bases from V and 7 bases from J, with 9 bases between. This CDR3 region has 13 residues. Repertoires were generated with immunoSEQ multiplex PCR, while TCRdb's copy carries only in-frame clones and drops some. There are roughly 2.2 million clones in the sample; approximately 90% occur only once, and 0.3% to 0.4% lies in the top ten. This clone was counted a few times. Other DNA sequences in the sample encode the same CDR3. The clonotype comes from a man between 18 and 29 years old in good health. Some clones in this sample may be carry-over from other donors' samples. The rearrangement links TRBV2 to TRBJ2-1; D is undetermined. Sample: naive CD4+ T cells from PBMCs. Subset defined: CD45RA+ positively selected. The CDR3 protein is CASSELAGNEQFF. As DNA, the CDR3 is TGTGCCAGCAGTGAACTGGCTGGGAATGAGCAGTTCTTC.